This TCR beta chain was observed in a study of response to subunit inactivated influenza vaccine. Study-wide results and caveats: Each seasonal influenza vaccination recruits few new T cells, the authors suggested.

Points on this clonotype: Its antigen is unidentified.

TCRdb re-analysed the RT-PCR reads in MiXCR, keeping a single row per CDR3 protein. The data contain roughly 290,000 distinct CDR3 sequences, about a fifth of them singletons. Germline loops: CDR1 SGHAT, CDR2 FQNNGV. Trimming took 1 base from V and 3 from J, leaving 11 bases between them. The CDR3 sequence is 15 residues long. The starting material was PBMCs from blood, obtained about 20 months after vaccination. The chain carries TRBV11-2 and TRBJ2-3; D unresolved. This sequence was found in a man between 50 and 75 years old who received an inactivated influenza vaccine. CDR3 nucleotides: TGTGCCAGCAGCTTAGTGTATGGGGATACAGATACGCAGTATTTT. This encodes CASSLVYGDTDTQYF.